This record looks at one T cell receptor (beta chain) sequence and its context. Its target is unknown. The data were obtained in a study of T-cell memory formation after mild COVID-19. As for the study in general: Clusters were largely donor specific. General observations from the study: What remained unconfirmed was the SARS-CoV-2 specificity of second-wave clones peaking on day 37.

Trimming took off 8 bases at V and 4 bases at J, with 14 bases between the two ends. This CDR3 spans 13 amino acids. Germline values: CDR1 MNHNS, CDR2 SASEGT. The authors produced TCR alpha and TCR beta cDNA libraries with sample barcodes and UMIs by 5'RACE using constant-segment primers. Each CDR3 protein is one row after TCRdb ran MiXCR on the 5' RACE reads. The sample gives roughly 40,000 distinct CDR3 sequences, 7.3% of which show up once; around 1.5% is in the top ten. The J gene is TRBJ1-2, the V gene TRBV6-1; D might be TRBD1 (5 bases). Sequenced material: PBMCs or a T cell subset sorted from them (not recorded which). This receptor was obtained from a man aged 18 to 35 who had mild COVID-19 (a few samples of this study predate the infection). Cell type and time point are not known. As DNA, the CDR3 is TGTGCCAGCTCAGGGCCGGACGGCTATGGCTACACCTTC. Translation gives CASSGPDGYGYTF.